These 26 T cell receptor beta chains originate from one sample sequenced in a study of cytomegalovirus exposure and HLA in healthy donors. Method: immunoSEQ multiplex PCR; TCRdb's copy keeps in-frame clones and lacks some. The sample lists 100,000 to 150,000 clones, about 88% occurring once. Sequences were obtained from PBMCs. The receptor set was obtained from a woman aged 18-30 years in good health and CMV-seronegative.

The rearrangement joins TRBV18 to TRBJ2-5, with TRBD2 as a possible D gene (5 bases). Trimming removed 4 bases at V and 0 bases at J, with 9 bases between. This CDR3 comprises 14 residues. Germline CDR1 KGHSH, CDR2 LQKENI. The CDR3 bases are TGTGCCAGCTCACGACTACCAAACCAAGAGACCCAGTACTTC. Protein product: CASSRLPNQETQYF.

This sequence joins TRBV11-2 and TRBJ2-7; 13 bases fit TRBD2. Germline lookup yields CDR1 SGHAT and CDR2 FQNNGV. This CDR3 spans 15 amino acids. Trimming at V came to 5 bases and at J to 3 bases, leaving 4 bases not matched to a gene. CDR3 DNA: TGTGCCAGCAGCACGGGACTAGCGGGATTCTACGAGCAGTACTTC. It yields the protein CASSTGLAGFYEQYF.

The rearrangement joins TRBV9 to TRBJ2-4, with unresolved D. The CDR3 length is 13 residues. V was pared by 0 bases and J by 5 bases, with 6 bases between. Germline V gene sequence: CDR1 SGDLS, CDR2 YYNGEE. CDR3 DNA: TGTGCCAGCAGCGTAGGCAGCGAAAACATTCAGTACTTC. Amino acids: CASSVGSENIQYF.

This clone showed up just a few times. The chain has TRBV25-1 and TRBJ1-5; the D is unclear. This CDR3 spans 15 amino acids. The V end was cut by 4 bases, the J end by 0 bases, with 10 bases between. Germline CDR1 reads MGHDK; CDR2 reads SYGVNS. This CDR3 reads CASSAGVNSNQPQHF. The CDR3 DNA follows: TGTGCCAGCAGTGCAGGTGTTAATAGCAATCAGCCCCAGCATTTT.

For the CDR3, the DNA is TGTGCCAGCAGCTCGAGCTACGACAGGACCGTCGGGCCCCAGCATTTT. This gives the protein CASSSSYDRTVGPQHF. The V and J genes are TRBV7-2 and TRBJ1-5; D is possibly TRBD1 (6 bases). V was pared by 4 bases and J by 9 bases, with 22 bases between. Germline-derived CDR1 and CDR2 are SGHTA and FQGNSA. The CDR3 spans 16 residues. Complete variable domain (other parts from reference TRBV7-2 and TRBJ1-5): GAGVSQSPSNKVTEKGKDVELRCDPISGHTALYWYRQSLGQGLEFLIYFQGNSAPDKSGLPSDRFSAERTGGSVSTLTIQRTQQEDSAVYLCASSSSYDRTVGPQHFGDGTRLSIL.

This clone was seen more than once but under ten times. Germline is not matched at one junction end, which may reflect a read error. The CDR3 spells CAWTTGQIIF. The CDR3 DNA sequence: TGTGCCTGGACCACCGGACAGATAATCTTC. The chain uses TRBV30 and TRBJ1-2, with D possibly matching TRBD1 (6 bases). Germline CDR1 is GTSNPN and CDR2 is SVGIG (reference sequence). The CDR3 extends over 10 amino acids.

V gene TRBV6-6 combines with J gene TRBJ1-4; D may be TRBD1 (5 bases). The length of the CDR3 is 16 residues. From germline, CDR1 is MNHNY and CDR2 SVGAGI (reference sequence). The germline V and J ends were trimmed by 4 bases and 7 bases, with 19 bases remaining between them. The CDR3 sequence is CASSLLGQLQGEKLFF. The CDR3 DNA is TGTGCCAGCAGTTTACTCGGCCAGCTCCAGGGTGAAAAACTGTTTTTT.

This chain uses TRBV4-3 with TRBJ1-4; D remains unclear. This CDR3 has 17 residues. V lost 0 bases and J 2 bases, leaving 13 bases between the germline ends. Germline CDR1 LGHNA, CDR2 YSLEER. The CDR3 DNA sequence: TGCGCCAGCAGCCAAGATCGGGTAACACTTACTAATGAAAAACTGTTTTTT. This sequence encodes CASSQDRVTLTNEKLFF.

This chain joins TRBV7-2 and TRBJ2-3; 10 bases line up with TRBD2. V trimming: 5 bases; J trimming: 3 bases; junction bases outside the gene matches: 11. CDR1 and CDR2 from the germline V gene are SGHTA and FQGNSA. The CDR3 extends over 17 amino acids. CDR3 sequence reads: CASSAAGGLKRTDTQYF. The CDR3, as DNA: TGTGCCAGCAGCGCAGCGGGGGGGCTGAAGAGAACAGATACGCAGTATTTT.

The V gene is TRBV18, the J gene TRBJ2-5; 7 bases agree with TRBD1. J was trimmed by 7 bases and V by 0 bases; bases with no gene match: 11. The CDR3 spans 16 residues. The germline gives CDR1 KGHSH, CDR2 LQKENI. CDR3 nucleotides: TGTGCCAGCTCACCACCAGAGGACAGGCCGGTCGGGACCCAGTACTTC. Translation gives CASSPPEDRPVGTQYF.

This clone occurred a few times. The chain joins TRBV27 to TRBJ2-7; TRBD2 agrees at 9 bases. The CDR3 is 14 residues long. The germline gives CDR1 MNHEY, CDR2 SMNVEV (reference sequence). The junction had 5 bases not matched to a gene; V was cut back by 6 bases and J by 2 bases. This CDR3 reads CASRRLADPYEQYF. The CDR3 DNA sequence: TGTGCCAGCAGGCGACTAGCGGATCCCTACGAGCAGTACTTC.

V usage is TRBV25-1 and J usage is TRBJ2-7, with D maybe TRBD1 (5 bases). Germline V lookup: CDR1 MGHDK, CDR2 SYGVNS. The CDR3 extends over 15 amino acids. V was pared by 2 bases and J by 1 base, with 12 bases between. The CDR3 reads CASSEGTGGSYEQYF. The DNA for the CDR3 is TGTGCCAGCAGTGAAGGAACAGGTGGGTCCTACGAGCAGTACTTC.

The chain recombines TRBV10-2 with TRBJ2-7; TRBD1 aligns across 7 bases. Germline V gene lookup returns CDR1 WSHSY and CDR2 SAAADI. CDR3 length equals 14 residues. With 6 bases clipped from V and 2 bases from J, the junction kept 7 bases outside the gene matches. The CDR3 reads CASREPGQPYEQYF. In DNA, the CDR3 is TGCGCCAGCAGGGAACCGGGACAGCCCTACGAGCAGTACTTC.

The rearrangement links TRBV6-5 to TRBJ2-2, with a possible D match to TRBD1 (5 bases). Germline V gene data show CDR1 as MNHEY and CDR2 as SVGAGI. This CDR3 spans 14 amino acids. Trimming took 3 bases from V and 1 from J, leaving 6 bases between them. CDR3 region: CASSYDRNTGELFF. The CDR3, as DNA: TGTGCCAGCAGTTATGACAGGAACACCGGGGAGCTGTTTTTT.

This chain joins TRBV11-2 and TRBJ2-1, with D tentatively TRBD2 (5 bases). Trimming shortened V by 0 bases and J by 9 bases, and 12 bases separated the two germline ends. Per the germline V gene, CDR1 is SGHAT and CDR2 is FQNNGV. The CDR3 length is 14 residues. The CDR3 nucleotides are TGTGCCAGCAGCTTAGAAACCGTCCGGGGTGAGCAGTTCTTC. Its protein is CASSLETVRGEQFF. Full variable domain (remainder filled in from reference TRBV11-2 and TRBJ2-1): EAGVAQSPRYKIIEKRQSVAFWCNPISGHATLYWYQQILGQGPKLLIQFQNNGVVDDSQLPKDRFSAERLKGVDSTLKIQPAKLEDSAVYLCASSLETVRGEQFFGPGTRLTVL.

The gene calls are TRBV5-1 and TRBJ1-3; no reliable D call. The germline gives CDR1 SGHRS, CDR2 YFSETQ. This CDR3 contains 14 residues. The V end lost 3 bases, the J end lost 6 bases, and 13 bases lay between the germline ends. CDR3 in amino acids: CASSSRQDSNTIYF. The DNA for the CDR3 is TGCGCCAGCAGCTCTCGGCAGGATTCAAACACCATATATTTT.

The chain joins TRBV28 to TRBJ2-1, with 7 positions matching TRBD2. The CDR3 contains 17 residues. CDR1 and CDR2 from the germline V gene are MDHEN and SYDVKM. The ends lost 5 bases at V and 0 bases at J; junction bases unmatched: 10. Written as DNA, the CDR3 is TGTGCCAGCAGTCCGCTTCAAGCGGGGAGCTCCTACAATGAGCAGTTCTTC. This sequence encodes CASSPLQAGSSYNEQFF.

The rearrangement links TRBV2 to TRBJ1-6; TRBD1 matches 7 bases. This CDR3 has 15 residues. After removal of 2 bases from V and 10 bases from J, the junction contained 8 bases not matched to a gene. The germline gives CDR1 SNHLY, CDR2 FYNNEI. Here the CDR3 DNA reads TGTGCCAGCAGTGAATGGAGACAGGGTAACTCACCCCTCCACTTT. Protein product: CASSEWRQGNSPLHF. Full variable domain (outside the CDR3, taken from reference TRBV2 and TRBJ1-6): EPEVTQTPSHQVTQMGQEVILRCVPISNHLYFYWYRQILGQKVEFLVSFYNNEISEKSEIFDDQFSVERPDGSNFTLKIRSTKLEDSAMYFCASSEWRQGNSPLHFGNGTRLTVT.

Here the CDR3 DNA reads TGTGCCAGCAGTGCATACAGGGGGCGGTACAATGAGCAGTTCTTC. Its protein is CASSAYRGRYNEQFF. V is TRBV6-1 and J is TRBJ2-1, with 9 bases matching TRBD1. Trimming removed 4 bases from V and 4 bases from J; junction bases left unmatched: 5. Germline assignment: CDR1 MNHNS and CDR2 SASEGT. The CDR3 length is 15 residues.

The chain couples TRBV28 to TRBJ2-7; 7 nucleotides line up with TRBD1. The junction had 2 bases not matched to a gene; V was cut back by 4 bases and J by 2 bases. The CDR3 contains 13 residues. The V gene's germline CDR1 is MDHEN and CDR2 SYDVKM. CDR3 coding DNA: TGTGCCAGCAGTTCGGGACAGCCCTACGAGCAGTACGTC. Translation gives CASSSGQPYEQYV.

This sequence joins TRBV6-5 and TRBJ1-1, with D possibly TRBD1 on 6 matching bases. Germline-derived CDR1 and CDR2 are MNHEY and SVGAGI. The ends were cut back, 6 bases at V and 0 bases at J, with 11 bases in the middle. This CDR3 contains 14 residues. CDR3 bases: TGTGCCAGCAGCTTGGACAGACTGAACACTGAAGCTTTCTTT. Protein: CASSLDRLNTEAFF.

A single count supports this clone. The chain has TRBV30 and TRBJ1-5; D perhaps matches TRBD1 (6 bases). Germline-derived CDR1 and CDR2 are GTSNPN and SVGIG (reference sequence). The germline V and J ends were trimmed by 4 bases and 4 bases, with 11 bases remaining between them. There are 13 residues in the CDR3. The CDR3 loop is CAWMAGENQPQHF. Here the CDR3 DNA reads TGTGCCTGGATGGCAGGGGAGAATCAGCCCCAGCATTTT.

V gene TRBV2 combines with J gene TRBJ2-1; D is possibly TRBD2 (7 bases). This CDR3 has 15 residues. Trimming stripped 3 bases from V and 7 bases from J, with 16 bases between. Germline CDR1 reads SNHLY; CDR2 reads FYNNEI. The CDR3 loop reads CASSEEGGKINEQFF. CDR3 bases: TGTGCCAGCAGTGAGGAGGGGGGGAAGATAAATGAGCAGTTCTTC.

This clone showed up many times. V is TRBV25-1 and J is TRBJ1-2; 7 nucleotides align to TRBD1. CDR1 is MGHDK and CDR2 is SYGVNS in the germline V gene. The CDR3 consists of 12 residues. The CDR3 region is CAPTGTDDGYTF. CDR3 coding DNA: TGTGCTCCCACCGGGACAGATGATGGCTACACCTTC.

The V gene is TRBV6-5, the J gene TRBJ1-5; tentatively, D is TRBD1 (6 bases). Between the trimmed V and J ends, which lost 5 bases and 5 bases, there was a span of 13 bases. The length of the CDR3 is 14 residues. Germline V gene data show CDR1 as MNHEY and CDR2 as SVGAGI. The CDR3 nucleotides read TGTGCCAGCAGTCGCACAGGGCAGGATCAGCCCCAGCATTTT. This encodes CASSRTGQDQPQHF.

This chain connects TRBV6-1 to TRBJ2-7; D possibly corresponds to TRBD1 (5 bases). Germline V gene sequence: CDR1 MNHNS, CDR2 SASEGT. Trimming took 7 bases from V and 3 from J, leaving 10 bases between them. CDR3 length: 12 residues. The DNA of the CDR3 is TGTGCCAGCATAAGACAGCTCTACGAGCAGTACTTC. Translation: CASIRQLYEQYF.